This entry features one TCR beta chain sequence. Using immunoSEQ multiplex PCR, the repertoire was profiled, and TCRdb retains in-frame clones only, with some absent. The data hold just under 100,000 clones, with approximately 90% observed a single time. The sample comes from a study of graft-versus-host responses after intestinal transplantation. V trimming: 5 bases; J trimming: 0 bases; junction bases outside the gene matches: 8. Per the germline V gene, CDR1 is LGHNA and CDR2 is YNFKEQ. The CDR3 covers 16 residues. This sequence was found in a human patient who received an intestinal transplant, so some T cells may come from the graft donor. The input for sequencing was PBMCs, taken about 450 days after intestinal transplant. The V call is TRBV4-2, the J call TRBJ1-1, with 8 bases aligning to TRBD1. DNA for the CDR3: TGTGCCAGCAGCGCAGCCCTGACAGGGGTGAACACTGAAGCTTTCTTT. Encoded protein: CASSAALTGVNTEAFF.